There are a few counts of the clone carrying this T cell receptor beta chain. The data derive from a study of T cell clones after liver transplantation. Study at large: Patients counted as tolerant after at least one year off all immunosuppression, enzymes not exceeding twice normal. Blood was drawn pre-transplant, before withdrawal, and after full or failed withdrawal.

This CDR3 has 13 amino acids. Trimming left V 2 bases short and J 9 bases short, with 11 bases between. In germline, CDR1 is MNHNS, CDR2 SASEGT. The assay was immunoSEQ multiplex PCR, and TCRdb's table has in-frame clones only and misses some. The table has approximately 72,000 clones, roughly 90% seen once; the top ten hold roughly 2.6%. The chain is built from TRBV6-1 and TRBJ2-1; the D gene is possibly TRBD2 (5 bases). The source of this sequence is a human donor who received a liver transplant. This specimen consisted of CD4+ T cells from blood, obtained before liver transplant. Here the CDR3 reads CASSERREGEQFF. As DNA, the CDR3 is TGTGCCAGCAGTGAAAGGCGCGAGGGTGAGCAGTTCTTC.